These 25 T cell receptor beta chains were all obtained from the same sample, sequenced in a study of OX40 agonist ivuxolimab in advanced cancers. Here immunoSEQ multiplex PCR was the method, and the copy in TCRdb shows in-frame clones only, minus some. Among about 66,000 clones listed, about nine tenths were seen once. Sequences were derived from CD4+ or CD8+ T cells sorted from blood, sampled in a trial of the OX40 agonist ivuxolimab. These receptors were taken from an adult with an advanced solid tumor such as melanoma, head and neck, liver or kidney cancer.

The chain carries TRBV7-9 and TRBJ2-7; no firm D call. This CDR3 region has 11 residues. In germline, CDR1 is SEHNR, CDR2 FQNEAQ (reference sequence). With 1 base removed from V and 4 bases from J, the gap between germline ends came to 2 bases. CDR3 in amino acids: CASSLEYEQYF. The DNA of the CDR3 is TGTGCCAGCAGCTTAGAGTACGAGCAGTACTTC.

The chain recombines TRBV6-6 with TRBJ2-5, with 12 bases fitting TRBD2. V lost 2 bases, J lost 2 bases, and 3 bases stayed unmatched. Looked up from germline, CDR1 is MNHNY and CDR2 is SVGAGI (reference sequence). The CDR3 is made up of 16 amino acids. The CDR3 is CASSYAGTSGQETQYF. In nucleotides, the CDR3 is TGTGCCAGCAGTTACGCCGGGACTAGCGGGCAAGAGACCCAGTACTTC.

The gene calls are TRBV11-2 and TRBJ2-2; 12 nucleotides agree with TRBD1. CDR3 length equals 16 residues. Germline V gene lookup returns CDR1 SGHAT and CDR2 FQNNGV. J was trimmed by 6 bases and V by 5 bases; bases with no gene match: 7. CDR3: CASSTARDRGPGELFF. Written as DNA, the CDR3 is TGTGCCAGCAGCACCGCCCGGGACAGGGGGCCCGGGGAGCTGTTTTTT.

The rearrangement joins TRBV4-1 to TRBJ1-2, with 7 bases aligning to TRBD1. CDR1 and CDR2 (germline): MGHRA, YSYEKL. J was trimmed by 8 bases and V by 0 bases; bases with no gene match: 9. The CDR3 runs to 15 residues. Written as DNA, the CDR3 is TGCGCCAGCAGCCAAGAGACAGGGAGGTCGGGCGGCTACACCTTC. Translation: CASSQETGRSGGYTF.

V is TRBV4-1 and J is TRBJ2-1, with D possibly TRBD2 on 5 matching bases. Between the trimmed V and J ends, which lost 4 bases and 8 bases, there was a span of 18 bases. The CDR3 contains 15 residues. The germline V gene has CDR1 MGHRA and CDR2 YSYEKL. This CDR3 is CASSPYQEGRDEQFF. CDR3 coding DNA: TGCGCCAGCAGCCCTTATCAAGAAGGGCGGGATGAGCAGTTCTTC.

The chain recombines TRBV18 with TRBJ2-6; perhaps TRBD1 as D (7 bases). CDR3 length: 17 amino acids. Germline loops: CDR1 KGHSH, CDR2 LQKENI. V was cut by 2 bases and J by 4 bases, with 15 bases left in between. Here the CDR3 reads CASSPSGRGAGANVLTF. The CDR3 DNA follows: TGTGCCAGCTCACCAAGTGGCAGGGGGGCCGGGGCCAACGTCCTGACTTTC.

The chain couples TRBV19 to TRBJ2-6, with D possibly being TRBD1 or TRBD2 (6 bases each). CDR1 LNHDA and CDR2 SQIVND come from the germline V gene (reference sequence). V gave up 6 bases and J gave up 1 base, with 10 bases separating them. The CDR3 covers 15 residues. CDR3: CASSLGGSGANVLTF. CDR3 bases: TGTGCCAGTAGCCTAGGGGGGTCTGGGGCCAACGTCCTGACTTTC.

This clone showed up just once. The rearrangement links TRBV9 to TRBJ2-5; D gene unclear. V lost 0 bases, J lost 5 bases, and 11 bases lay in between. The germline V gene encodes CDR1 SGDLS and CDR2 YYNGEE. The CDR3 sequence is 14 residues long. The CDR3 DNA follows: TGTGCCAGCAGCGTAGAGGGTGTCGAGGAGACCCAGTACTTC. Translated, it gives CASSVEGVEETQYF.

J is TRBJ2-5 and V is TRBV10-2, with D unclear. V gave up 0 bases and J gave up 3 bases, with 2 bases separating them. The CDR3 extends over 12 amino acids. Germline values: CDR1 WSHSY, CDR2 SAAADI. The CDR3 spells CASSESEETQYF. CDR3 bases: TGCGCCAGCAGTGAGTCGGAAGAGACCCAGTACTTC.

The chain joins TRBV28 to TRBJ2-7; no clear D. The CDR3 loop spans 12 amino acids. The germline gives CDR1 MDHEN, CDR2 SYDVKM. Trimming cost V 5 bases and J 2 bases, with 7 bases left between them. CDR3 nucleotides: TGTGCCAGCAGTCCTCTGACCTACGAGCAGTACTTC. Protein product: CASSPLTYEQYF. Drawing the rest from reference TRBV28 and TRBJ2-7, the complete variable domain is DVKVTQSSRYLVKRTGEKVFLECVQDMDHENMFWYRQDPGLGLRLIYFSYDVKMKEKGDIPEGYSVSREKKERFSLILESASTNQTSMYLCASSPLTYEQYFGPGTRLTVT.

This chain connects TRBV2 to TRBJ2-7; the match to TRBD1 covers 7 bases. Per the germline V gene, CDR1 is SNHLY and CDR2 is FYNNEI. This CDR3 is built from 14 residues. Trimming removed 4 bases from V and 0 bases from J; junction bases left unmatched: 3. This chain's CDR3 is CASSGTGFSYEQYF. The CDR3 bases are TGTGCCAGCAGTGGGACAGGATTCTCCTACGAGCAGTACTTC. The entire variable domain, with the rest obtained from reference TRBV2 and TRBJ2-7, is as follows: EPEVTQTPSHQVTQMGQEVILRCVPISNHLYFYWYRQILGQKVEFLVSFYNNEISEKSEIFDDQFSVERPDGSNFTLKIRSTKLEDSAMYFCASSGTGFSYEQYFGPGTRLTVT.

This chain connects TRBV18 to TRBJ1-4; weak D call: TRBD1 (6 bases). Trimming removed 3 bases at V and 5 bases at J, with 10 bases between. The CDR3 consists of 14 residues. CDR1 KGHSH and CDR2 LQKENI come from the germline V gene. CDR3 region: CASSPLGTNEKLFF. CDR3 nucleotide sequence: TGTGCCAGCTCACCTTTAGGGACAAATGAAAAACTGTTTTTT. Drawing the rest from reference TRBV18 and TRBJ1-4, the complete variable domain is NAGVMQNPRHLVRRRGQEARLRCSPMKGHSHVYWYRQLPEEGLKFMVYLQKENIIDESGMPKERFSAEFPKEGPSILRIQQVVRGDSAAYFCASSPLGTNEKLFFGSGTQLSVL.

The count of this clone is one. The chain couples TRBV5-6 to TRBJ1-3; tentative D call: TRBD1 (5 bases). The germline V gene encodes CDR1 SGHDT and CDR2 YYEEEE. This CDR3 has 14 amino acids. V was shortened by 4 bases and J by 2 bases, with 10 bases between the two germline ends. The CDR3 region is CASSQDMTGNTIYF. The DNA for the CDR3 is TGTGCCAGCAGCCAGGACATGACTGGAAACACCATATATTTT. The full variable domain, completed using reference TRBV5-6 and TRBJ1-3, is DAGVTQSPTHLIKTRGQQVTLRCSPKSGHDTVSWYQQALGQGPQFIFQYYEEEERQRGNFPDRFSGHQFPNYSSELNVNALLLGDSALYLCASSQDMTGNTIYFGEGSWLTVV.

This clone was seen a handful of times. J is TRBJ2-7 and V is TRBV27, with TRBD2 matching over 8 bases. Germline V lookup: CDR1 MNHEY, CDR2 SMNVEV (reference sequence). The V gene end was trimmed by 8 bases and the J gene end by 4 bases; junction bases not matched to a gene: 10. The CDR3 spans 14 residues. The CDR3 reads CASGWPIAGYEQYF. Here the CDR3 DNA reads TGTGCCAGCGGTTGGCCAATAGCGGGATACGAGCAGTACTTC.

The rearrangement joins TRBV19 to TRBJ2-5, with D uncertain. Germline-derived CDR1 and CDR2 are LNHDA and SQIVND (reference sequence). The CDR3 runs 14 residues. Trimming removed 4 bases from V and 2 bases from J, with 11 bases in between. The CDR3 DNA reads TGTGCCAGTAGTAAGGGCCCGATGCAAGAGACCCAGTACTTC. This encodes CASSKGPMQETQYF.

V is TRBV11-2 and J is TRBJ2-7, with 8 bases aligning to TRBD2. There are 15 residues in the CDR3. Germline values: CDR1 SGHAT, CDR2 FQNNGV. With 3 bases clipped from V and 2 bases from J, the junction kept 6 bases outside the gene matches. CDR3 loop: CASSFGGAGPYEQYF. The CDR3 DNA reads TGTGCCAGCAGCTTCGGGGGGGCAGGGCCCTACGAGCAGTACTTC.

CDR3: CASSIGGLTDTQYF. The CDR3 DNA reads TGTGCCAGTAGTATAGGCGGTCTCACAGATACGCAGTATTTT. The chain recombines TRBV19 with TRBJ2-3; D gene ambiguous. Germline CDR1 LNHDA, CDR2 SQIVND (reference sequence). CDR3 length: 14 residues. V was trimmed by 1 base and J by 2 bases, leaving 7 bases between them.

This clone was seen a few times. This sample includes further DNA sequences coding for the same CDR3. This chain joins TRBV18 and TRBJ2-5, with D perhaps given as TRBD1 or TRBD2 (5 bases each). The V gene lost 0 bases and the J gene lost 5 bases, with 10 bases spanning the gap. There are 14 residues in the CDR3. CDR1 is KGHSH, CDR2 LQKENI, per germline. The CDR3 DNA reads TGTGCCAGCTCACCACCTCGGGGCGGCGAGACCCAGTACTTC. Encoded protein: CASSPPRGGETQYF.

The chain employs TRBV7-3 and TRBJ2-6, with D unresolved. Per the germline V gene, CDR1 is SGHTA and CDR2 is FQGTGA. This CDR3 has 13 amino acids. Between the trimmed V and J ends, which lost 5 bases and 2 bases, there was a span of 4 bases. CDR3 bases: TGTGCCAGCAGCCTTCCTGGGGCCAACGTCCTGACTTTC. It translates to CASSLPGANVLTF.

In its sample, this clone was seen once. The CDR3 reads CASSVDTETQYF. CDR3 coding DNA: TGTGCCAGCAGCGTAGATACAGAGACCCAGTACTTC. The chain uses TRBV9 and TRBJ2-5, with unresolved D. Trimming cost V 0 bases and J 4 bases, with 4 bases left between them. CDR1 SGDLS and CDR2 YYNGEE come from the germline V gene. CDR3 length equals 12 residues.

This rearrangement joins TRBV19 to TRBJ2-7; 7 bases are a match to TRBD2. This CDR3 spans 14 amino acids. Germline trimming cut 7 bases from V and 2 bases from J; bases unmatched to any gene: 8. Germline assignment: CDR1 LNHDA and CDR2 SQIVND (reference sequence). The CDR3 here is CASKTSPGAYEQYF. Here the CDR3 DNA reads TGTGCCAGTAAGACTAGCCCGGGGGCCTACGAGCAGTACTTC.

The rearrangement links TRBV5-1 to TRBJ2-6, with D uncertain. The CDR3 spans 13 residues. V lost 6 bases, J lost 4 bases, and 8 bases lay in between. CDR1 is SGHRS and CDR2 is YFSETQ in the germline V gene. CDR3 coding DNA: TGCGCCAGCACAGACCCCGGGGCCAACGTCCTGACTTTC. Protein sequence: CASTDPGANVLTF.

The CDR3 region has the DNA TGTGCCTGGAGTGTACGGGGCCGGAATTCACCCCTCCACTTT. Amino acids: CAWSVRGRNSPLHF. This chain uses TRBV30 with TRBJ1-6; TRBD1 might be the D (5 bases). Looked up from germline, CDR1 is GTSNPN and CDR2 is SVGIG (reference sequence). Trimming cost V 0 bases and J 7 bases, with 10 bases left between them. The CDR3 spans 14 residues.

The rearrangement links TRBV7-2 to TRBJ2-3; a weak D match, TRBD1 (5 bases). The CDR3 length is 15 residues. The germline V gene has CDR1 SGHTA and CDR2 FQGNSA. The V and J ends lost 4 bases and 3 bases respectively, with 14 bases between them. In DNA form, the CDR3 reads TGTGCCAGCAGCTCGTGGGGCAGGGTTACAGATACGCAGTATTTT. Translated: CASSSWGRVTDTQYF.

This clone was detected once. The chain links TRBV6-6 to TRBJ1-1; no clear D gene. Germline CDR1 is MNHNY and CDR2 is SVGAGI (reference sequence). The CDR3 contains 14 residues. V was trimmed by 0 bases and J by 3 bases, leaving 8 bases between them. The CDR3 is CASSYSGRHTEAFF. The CDR3 nucleotides are TGTGCCAGCAGTTACTCAGGCAGACACACTGAAGCTTTCTTT.